This T cell receptor beta chain comes out of a study of T-cell reconstitution after alpha-beta-depleted transplantation in children. Turning to this clonotype: Its antigen is not identified.

Findings and limits, study-wide: Surviving thymic progenitors and recipient T cells were the source of high TCRbeta diversity at day 60 in some patients. Once a year had passed after transplant, T-cell counts and diversity came mostly from newly produced T cells. At around two months after transplant, the alpha-beta T cells were reportedly derived from several hundred expanded clones that came from non-depleted graft cells.

Library preparation (for TCRbeta) was performed with unique molecular identifiers. A single record per CDR3 protein comes from TCRdb applying MiXCR to the PCR reads. The data show approximately 980,000 distinct CDR3 sequences, with about 31% seen just once and over 25% held by the top ten. The TCR comes from a boy younger than two who had a stem cell transplant for SCID, so the T cells may come from the graft donor. The specimen was PBMCs, mostly from graft donor cells, collected 360 days after TCRalphabeta/CD19-depleted stem cell transplant.

CDR3: CASSPVRRGELFF. The CDR3 nucleotides read TGTGCCAGCAGCCCCGTCCGGCGAGGGGAGCTGTTTTTT. This chain connects TRBV12-3 or TRBV12-4 to TRBJ2-2; no clear D. CDR3 length: 13 amino acids. Trimming removed 6 bases at V and 8 bases at J, with 13 bases between.